This T cell receptor (beta chain) comes out of a study of blood T cell repertoires in COVID-19. Overall study context: Samples representing acute and convalescent COVID-19 were sourced from the United States, Italy and Spain.

Original data processing: Nucleated cell number was recorded as an estimate derived from reference gene primer amplification. The assay was immunoSEQ multiplex PCR, and TCRdb's table has in-frame clones only and misses some. V, J and clone size were drawn from that table, and D and trimming were deduced from the DNA. The table records about 200,000 clones, about 90% of them present only once. This clonotype originated in a woman in her 70s with acute or convalescent COVID-19. The sample was peripheral blood.

The CDR3 DNA reads as TGTGCCAGCACCCGAGGCCCCAGTTCCTACGAGCAGTACTTC. Translated: CASTRGPSSYEQYF. V gene TRBV9 combines with J gene TRBJ2-7; D gene ambiguous. Germline assignment: CDR1 SGDLS and CDR2 YYNGEE. V was shortened by 6 bases and J by 1 base, with 14 bases between the two germline ends. The CDR3 has 14 residues.